The rows below give T cell receptor beta chains drawn from one sample of a study of shared clonotypes between healthy human individuals. This table comes from immunoSEQ multiplex PCR, and its TCRdb copy is limited to in-frame clones, with some not included. The sample lists some 2,000,000 clones; roughly 95% were seen once. Sequencing was performed on naive CD8+ T cells sorted from blood. Receptor source: a man younger than 35 in good health. Both conserved end residues are part of each CDR3. D genes are given only for firm matches. Clone size is stated in some rows and not others, as once, few, many or a class when expanded.

cdr3_nt cdr3_aa clone_size j_call v_call d_call cdr3_length
TGTGCCAGCAGTTTAAACGACAGACTACAAGCTGCAACTAATGAAAAACTGTTTTTT CASSLNDRLQAATNEKLFF once TRBJ1-4 TRBV27 NA 19
TGTGCCAGCAGTTTAGACTTTAGCGGGGAGACCCAGTACTTC CASSLDFSGETQYF NA TRBJ2-5 TRBV27 TRBD2 14
TGTGCCAGTAGTATTGGCGGGGGGGCTCTCAATGAGCAGTTCTTC CASSIGGGALNEQFF NA TRBJ2-1 TRBV19 TRBD2 15
TGTGCCAGCAGCTTAGGCCCCGGCCTCACCCGCGAGCAGTACTTC CASSLGPGLTREQYF NA TRBJ2-7 TRBV13 NA 15
TGTGCCAGCAGTGAATACGCAGGTAGCACAGATACGCAGTATTTT CASSEYAGSTDTQYF NA TRBJ2-3 TRBV2 NA 15
TGTGCCAGCAGGACCGGGACTGACTACGAGCAGTACTTC CASRTGTDYEQYF NA TRBJ2-7 TRBV5-4 NA 13
TGTGCCTGGAGTGAGGAGGACGCAGATACGCAGTATTTT CAWSEEDADTQYF NA TRBJ2-3 TRBV30 NA 13
TGTGCCAGCAGTTTATGGGCGCTAGCGGGAGGTTCAGATACGCAGTATTTT CASSLWALAGGSDTQYF NA TRBJ2-3 TRBV27 TRBD2 17
TGTGCCAGCAGCCAAGATCGACTAGCGGGGGACGAGCAGTACTTC CASSQDRLAGDEQYF NA TRBJ2-7 TRBV4-2 TRBD2 15
TGTGCCAGCAGTGGGGAGGGGACAGGACAAGAGACCCAGTACTTC CASSGEGTGQETQYF NA TRBJ2-5 TRBV25-1 NA 15
TGCGCCAGCAGCCCGGGTCTCCCCTACGAGGGGTACTTC CASSPGLPYEGYF once TRBJ2-7 TRBV5-1 NA 13
TGTGCCAGCAGAGCGGACCACAACTATGGCTACACCTTC CASRADHNYGYTF NA TRBJ1-2 TRBV2 NA 13
TGTGCCAGCAGTTTGACAGGTTTACTAGGCTACACCTTC CASSLTGLLGYTF few TRBJ1-2 TRBV27 NA 13
TGCGCCAGCAGCTTGGGAGTCGGGCCGGTAGAATACGAGCAGTACTTC CASSLGVGPVEYEQYF NA TRBJ2-7 TRBV5-1 NA 16
TGTGCCAGCAGTTTGAGAACCGGGGAGCTGTTTTTT CASSLRTGELFF NA TRBJ2-2 TRBV27 NA 12
TGTGCCACCGCGGGCAGGACAGGGGTTCAAGAGACCCAGTACTTC CATAGRTGVQETQYF NA TRBJ2-5 TRBV2 TRBD1 15
TGTGCCATCAGTGAGGGGCCCCCGGGACAGAAGTACGAGCAGTACTTC CAISEGPPGQKYEQYF NA TRBJ2-7 TRBV10-3 TRBD1 16
TGCGCCAGCAGCTTGGTGGGACAGGGGGCTTGGGAGACCCAGTACTTC CASSLVGQGAWETQYF NA TRBJ2-5 TRBV5-1 TRBD1 16
TGTGCCATCAGTGAGGGGGCCAATGAGCAGTTCTTC CAISEGANEQFF NA TRBJ2-1 TRBV10-3 NA 12
TGTGCCAGCAGCCGTGACTCGTACACCGGGGAGCTGTTTTTT CASSRDSYTGELFF NA TRBJ2-2 TRBV2 NA 14
TGTGCCAGCAGCTTAGTGGGACCCTCCTACGAGCAGTACTTC CASSLVGPSYEQYF NA TRBJ2-7 TRBV7-2 NA 14
TGTGCCAGCAGCTTGGGCGCAGGGGGCACCACTGAAGCTTTCTTT CASSLGAGGTTEAFF NA TRBJ1-1 TRBV5-5 TRBD1 15
TGCGCCAGCAGCCAAGATGCCCAGGAGGAAAACACCATATATTTT CASSQDAQEENTIYF NA TRBJ1-3 TRBV4-1 NA 15
TGTGCCAGCAGCCCCACTAGCGGGAGGGATACGCAGTATTTT CASSPTSGRDTQYF NA TRBJ2-3 TRBV5-5 TRBD2 14
TGCGCCAGCAGCTTGGACCTTTTTTCCTACGAGCAGTACTTC CASSLDLFSYEQYF NA TRBJ2-7 TRBV5-1 NA 14